This T cell receptor (beta chain) was sequenced during a study of shared T cell receptors in the human thymus. TCRdb's copy holds only in-frame clones and misses some; the assay was immunoSEQ multiplex PCR. The sample has around 340,000 clones, 95% seen once. V lost 4 bases and J 6 bases, leaving 29 bases between the germline ends. Per the germline V gene, CDR1 is SGDLS and CDR2 is YYNGEE. The CDR3 consists of 18 residues. The genes are TRBV9 and TRBJ2-7; tentative D call: TRBD1 (6 bases). The sample consisted of thymocytes. This receptor was identified in a human donor. The chain's CDR3 is CASSSSDRLGQQRGEQYF. In DNA form, the CDR3 reads TGTGCCAGCAGCTCAAGTGATCGCCTGGGACAACAGAGAGGCGAGCAGTACTTC.